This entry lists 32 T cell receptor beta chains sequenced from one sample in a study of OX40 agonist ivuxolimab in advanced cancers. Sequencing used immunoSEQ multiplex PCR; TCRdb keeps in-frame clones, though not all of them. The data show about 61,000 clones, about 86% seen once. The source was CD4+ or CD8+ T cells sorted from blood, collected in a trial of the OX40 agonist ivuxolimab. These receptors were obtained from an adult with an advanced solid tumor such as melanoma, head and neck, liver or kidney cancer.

CDR3 sequence: CASSLGPGQGFYGYTF. The DNA for the CDR3 is TGTGCCAGCAGCTTGGGTCCGGGACAGGGGTTTTATGGCTACACCTTC. The V and J genes are TRBV5-6 and TRBJ1-2; 10 bases are shared with TRBD1. Germline V gene lookup returns CDR1 SGHDT and CDR2 YYEEEE. The CDR3 consists of 16 residues. V gave up 0 bases and J gave up 5 bases; unmatched junction bases: 7.

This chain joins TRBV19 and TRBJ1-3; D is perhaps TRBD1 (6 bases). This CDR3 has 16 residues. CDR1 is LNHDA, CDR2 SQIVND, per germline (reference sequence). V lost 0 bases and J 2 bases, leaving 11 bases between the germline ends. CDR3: CASSIDPTGTGNTIYF. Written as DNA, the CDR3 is TGTGCCAGTAGTATAGATCCTACAGGGACTGGAAACACCATATATTTT. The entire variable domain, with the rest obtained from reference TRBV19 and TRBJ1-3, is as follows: DGGITQSPKYLFRKEGQNVTLSCEQNLNHDAMYWYRQDPGQGLRLIYYSQIVNDFQKGDIAEGYSVSREKKESFPLTVTSAQKNPTAFYLCASSIDPTGTGNTIYFGEGSWLTVV.

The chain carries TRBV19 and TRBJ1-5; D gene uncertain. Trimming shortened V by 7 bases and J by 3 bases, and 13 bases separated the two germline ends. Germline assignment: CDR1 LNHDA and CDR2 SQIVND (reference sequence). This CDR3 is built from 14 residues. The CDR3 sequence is CASNPGSTNQPQHF. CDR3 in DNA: TGTGCCAGTAATCCCGGCAGCACCAATCAGCCCCAGCATTTT.

For the CDR3, the DNA is TGTGCCAGCAAGCCCCCCGTGTGGGTTGACACTGAAGCTTTCTTT. Its translation is CASKPPVWVDTEAFF. The chain has TRBV7-6 and TRBJ1-1; D unclear. The germline V and J ends were trimmed by 7 bases and 3 bases, with 18 bases remaining between them. The germline gives CDR1 SGHVS, CDR2 FNYEAQ. The CDR3 is 15 amino acids.

The CDR3: CAVPNRGAITGELFF. The CDR3 DNA reads as TGTGCCGTTCCTAATCGGGGGGCAATCACCGGGGAGCTGTTTTTT. The chain joins TRBV21-1 to TRBJ2-2; no DNA check was done on the table's D call, TRBD2. TRBV21-1 is a pseudogene locus. The CDR3 has 15 residues.

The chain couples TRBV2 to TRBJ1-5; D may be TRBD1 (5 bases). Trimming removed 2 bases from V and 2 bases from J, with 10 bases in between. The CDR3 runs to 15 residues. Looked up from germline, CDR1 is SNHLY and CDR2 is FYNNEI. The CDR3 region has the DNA TGTGCCAGCAGTGAACAGGGTATTGGCAATCAGCCCCAGCATTTT. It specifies CASSEQGIGNQPQHF.

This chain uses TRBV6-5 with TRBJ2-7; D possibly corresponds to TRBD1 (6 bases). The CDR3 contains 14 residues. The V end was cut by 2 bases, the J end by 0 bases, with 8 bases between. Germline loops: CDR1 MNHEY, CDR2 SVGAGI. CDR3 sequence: CASSYAQGSYEQYF. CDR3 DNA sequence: TGTGCCAGCAGTTACGCACAGGGCTCCTACGAGCAGTACTTC.

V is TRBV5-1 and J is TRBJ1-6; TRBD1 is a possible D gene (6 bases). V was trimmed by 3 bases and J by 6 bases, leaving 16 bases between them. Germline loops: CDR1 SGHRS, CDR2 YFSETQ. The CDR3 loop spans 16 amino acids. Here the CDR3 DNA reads TGCGCCAGCAGCTCCCAACTACAGGGAGCTAATTCACCCCTCCACTTT. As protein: CASSSQLQGANSPLHF.

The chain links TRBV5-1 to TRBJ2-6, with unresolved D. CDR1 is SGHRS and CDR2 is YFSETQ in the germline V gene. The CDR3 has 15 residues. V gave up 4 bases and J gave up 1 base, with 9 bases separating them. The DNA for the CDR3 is TGCGCCAGCAGCAAAGTAGAATCTGGGGCCAACGTCCTGACTTTC. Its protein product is CASSKVESGANVLTF.

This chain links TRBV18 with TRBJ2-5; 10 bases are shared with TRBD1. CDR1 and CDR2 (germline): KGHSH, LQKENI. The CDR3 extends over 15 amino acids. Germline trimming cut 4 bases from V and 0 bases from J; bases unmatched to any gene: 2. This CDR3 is CASSLGQGNQETQYF. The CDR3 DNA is TGTGCCAGCTCACTGGGACAGGGGAACCAAGAGACCCAGTACTTC.

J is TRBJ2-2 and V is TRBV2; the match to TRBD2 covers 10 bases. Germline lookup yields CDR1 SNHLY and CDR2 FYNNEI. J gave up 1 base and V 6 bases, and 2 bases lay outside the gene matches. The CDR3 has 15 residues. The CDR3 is CASRGLARNTGELFF. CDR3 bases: TGTGCCAGCAGGGGACTAGCGAGGAACACCGGGGAGCTGTTTTTT. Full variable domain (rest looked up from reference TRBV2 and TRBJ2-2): EPEVTQTPSHQVTQMGQEVILRCVPISNHLYFYWYRQILGQKVEFLVSFYNNEISEKSEIFDDQFSVERPDGSNFTLKIRSTKLEDSAMYFCASRGLARNTGELFFGEGSRLTVL.

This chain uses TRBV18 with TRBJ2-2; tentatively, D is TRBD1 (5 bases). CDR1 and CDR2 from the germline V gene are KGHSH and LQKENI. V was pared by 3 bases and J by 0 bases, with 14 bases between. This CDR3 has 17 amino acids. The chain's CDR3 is CASSPQGLSANTGELFF. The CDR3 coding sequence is TGTGCCAGCTCACCCCAGGGTCTTTCGGCGAACACCGGGGAGCTGTTTTTT.

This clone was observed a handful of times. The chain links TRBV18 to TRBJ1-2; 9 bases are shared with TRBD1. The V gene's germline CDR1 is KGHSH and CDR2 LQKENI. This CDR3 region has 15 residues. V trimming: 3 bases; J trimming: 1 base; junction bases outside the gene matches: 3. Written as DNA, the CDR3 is TGTGCCAGCTCACCTGACAGGGGGAGTAACTATGGCTACACCTTC. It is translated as CASSPDRGSNYGYTF.

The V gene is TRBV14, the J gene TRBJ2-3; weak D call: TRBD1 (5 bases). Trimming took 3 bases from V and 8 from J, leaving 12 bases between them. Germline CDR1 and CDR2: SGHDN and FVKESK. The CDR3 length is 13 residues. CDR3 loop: CASSHPSGSTQYF. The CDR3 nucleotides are TGTGCCAGCAGCCATCCTTCAGGGTCTACGCAGTATTTT.

CDR3: CASSPLGGGSTDTQYF. The CDR3, as DNA: TGTGCCAGCAGTCCCCTTGGCGGCGGTAGCACAGATACGCAGTATTTT. The rearrangement uses TRBV2 and TRBJ2-3; D not resolved. CDR1 is SNHLY, CDR2 FYNNEI, per germline. CDR3 length equals 16 residues. V lost 5 bases and J 0 bases, leaving 15 bases between the germline ends.

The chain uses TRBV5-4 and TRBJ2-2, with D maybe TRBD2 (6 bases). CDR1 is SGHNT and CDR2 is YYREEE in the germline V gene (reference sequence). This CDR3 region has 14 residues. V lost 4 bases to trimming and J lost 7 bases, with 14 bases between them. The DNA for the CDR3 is TGTGCCAGCAGCAATAGTGGGGGAGGCGGGGAGCTGTTTTTT. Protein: CASSNSGGGGELFF.

CDR3 region: CASSVDSREKLFF. The CDR3 DNA follows: TGTGCCAGCAGTGTGGATAGCCGCGAAAAACTGTTTTTT. The gene calls are TRBV2 and TRBJ1-4; D unclear. The CDR3 runs to 13 residues. CDR1 is SNHLY, CDR2 FYNNEI, per germline. The ends were cut back, 4 bases at V and 8 bases at J, with 11 bases in the middle.

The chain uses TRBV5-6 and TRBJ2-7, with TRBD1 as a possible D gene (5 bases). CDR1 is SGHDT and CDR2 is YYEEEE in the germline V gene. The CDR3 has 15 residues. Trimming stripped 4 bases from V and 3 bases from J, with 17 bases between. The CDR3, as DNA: TGTGCCAGCAGCCCCAGGGCTTTCACGAACTACGAGCAGTACTTC. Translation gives CASSPRAFTNYEQYF. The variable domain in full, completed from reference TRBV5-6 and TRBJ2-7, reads DAGVTQSPTHLIKTRGQQVTLRCSPKSGHDTVSWYQQALGQGPQFIFQYYEEEERQRGNFPDRFSGHQFPNYSSELNVNALLLGDSALYLCASSPRAFTNYEQYFGPGTRLTVT.

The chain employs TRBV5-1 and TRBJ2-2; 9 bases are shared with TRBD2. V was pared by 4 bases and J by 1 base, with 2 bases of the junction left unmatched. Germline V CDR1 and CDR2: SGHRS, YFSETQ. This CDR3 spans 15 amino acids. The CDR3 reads CASSGAGGNTGELFF. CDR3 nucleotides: TGCGCCAGCAGCGGAGCGGGGGGGAACACCGGGGAGCTGTTTTTT.

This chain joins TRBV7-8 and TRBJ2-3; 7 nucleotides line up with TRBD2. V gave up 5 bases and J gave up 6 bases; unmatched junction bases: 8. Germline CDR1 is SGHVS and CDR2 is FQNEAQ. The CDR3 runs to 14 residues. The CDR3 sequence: CASSRRLAADTQYF. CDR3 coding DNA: TGTGCCAGCAGCCGGCGACTAGCTGCTGATACGCAGTATTTT.

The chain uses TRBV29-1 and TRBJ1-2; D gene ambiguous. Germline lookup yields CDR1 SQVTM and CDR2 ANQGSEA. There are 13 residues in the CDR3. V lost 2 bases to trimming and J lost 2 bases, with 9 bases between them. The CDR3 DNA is TGCAGCGTTGAACCGCCGCCGAACTATGGCTACACCTTC. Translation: CSVEPPPNYGYTF.

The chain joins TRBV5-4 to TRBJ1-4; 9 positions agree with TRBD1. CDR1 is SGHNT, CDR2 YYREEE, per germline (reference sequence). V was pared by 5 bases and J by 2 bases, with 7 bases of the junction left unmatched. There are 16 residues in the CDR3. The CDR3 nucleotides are TGTGCCAGCAGTTCGGACAGGGGTGGGACTAATGAAAAACTGTTTTTT. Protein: CASSSDRGGTNEKLFF.

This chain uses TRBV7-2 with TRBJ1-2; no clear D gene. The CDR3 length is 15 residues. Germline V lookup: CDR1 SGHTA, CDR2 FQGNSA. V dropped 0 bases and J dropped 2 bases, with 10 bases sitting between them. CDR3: CASSLAMARNYGYTF. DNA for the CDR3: TGTGCCAGCAGCTTAGCGATGGCCAGGAACTATGGCTACACCTTC.

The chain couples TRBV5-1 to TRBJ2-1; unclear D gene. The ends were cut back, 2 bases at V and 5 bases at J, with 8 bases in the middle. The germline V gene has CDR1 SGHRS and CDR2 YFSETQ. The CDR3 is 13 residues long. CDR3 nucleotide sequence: TGCGCCAGCAGCTTCGGTCAACACAATGAGCAGTTCTTC. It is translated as CASSFGQHNEQFF. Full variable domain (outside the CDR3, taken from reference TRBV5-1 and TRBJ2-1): KAGVTQTPRYLIKTRGQQVTLSCSPISGHRSVSWYQQTPGQGLQFLFEYFSETQRNKGNFPGRFSGRQFSNSRSEMNVSTLELGDSALYLCASSFGQHNEQFFGPGTRLTVL.

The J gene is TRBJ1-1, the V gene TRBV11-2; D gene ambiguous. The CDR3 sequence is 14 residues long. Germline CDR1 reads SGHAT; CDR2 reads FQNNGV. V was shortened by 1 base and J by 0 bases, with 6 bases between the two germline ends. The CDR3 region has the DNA TGTGCCAGCAGCTTAGGGGCGGTGAACACTGAAGCTTTCTTT. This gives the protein CASSLGAVNTEAFF.

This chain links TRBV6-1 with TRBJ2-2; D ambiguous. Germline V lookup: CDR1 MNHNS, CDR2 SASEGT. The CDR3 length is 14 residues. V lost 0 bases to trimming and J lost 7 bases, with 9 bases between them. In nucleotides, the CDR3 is TGTGCCAGCAGTGAAGCCCCGATCGTCGGGGAGCTGTTTTTT. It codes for CASSEAPIVGELFF.

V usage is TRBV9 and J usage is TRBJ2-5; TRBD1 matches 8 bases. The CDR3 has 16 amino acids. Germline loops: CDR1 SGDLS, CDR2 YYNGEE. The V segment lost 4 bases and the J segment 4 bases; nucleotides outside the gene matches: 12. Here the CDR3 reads CASSTTTGVPPETQYF. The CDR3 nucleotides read TGTGCCAGCAGCACCACGACAGGGGTGCCGCCAGAGACCCAGTACTTC.

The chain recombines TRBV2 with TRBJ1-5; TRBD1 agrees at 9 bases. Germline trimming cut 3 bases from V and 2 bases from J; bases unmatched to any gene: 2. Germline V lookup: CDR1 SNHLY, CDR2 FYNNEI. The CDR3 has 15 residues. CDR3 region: CASSDRTGGNQPQHF. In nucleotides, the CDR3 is TGTGCCAGCAGTGACAGGACAGGGGGCAATCAGCCCCAGCATTTT.

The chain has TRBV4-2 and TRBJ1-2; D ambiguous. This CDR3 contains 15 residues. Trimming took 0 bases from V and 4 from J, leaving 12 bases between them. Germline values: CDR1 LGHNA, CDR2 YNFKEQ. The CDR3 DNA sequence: TGTGCCAGCAGCCAAGAAACCGAAGCAGGCTATGGCTACACCTTC. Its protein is CASSQETEAGYGYTF.

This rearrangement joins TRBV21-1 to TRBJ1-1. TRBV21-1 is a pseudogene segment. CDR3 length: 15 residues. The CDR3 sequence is CASSPPPGRNTEAFF. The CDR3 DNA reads TGTGCCAGCAGCCCCCCCCCGGGGCGGAACACTGAAGCTTTCTTT.

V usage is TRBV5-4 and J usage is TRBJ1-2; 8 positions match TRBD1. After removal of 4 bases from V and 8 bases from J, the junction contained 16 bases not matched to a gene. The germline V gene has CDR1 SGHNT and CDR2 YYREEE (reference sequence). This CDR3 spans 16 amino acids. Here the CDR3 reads CASSPETDRGVRGYTF. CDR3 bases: TGTGCCAGCAGCCCAGAGACAGACAGGGGAGTGCGGGGCTACACCTTC.

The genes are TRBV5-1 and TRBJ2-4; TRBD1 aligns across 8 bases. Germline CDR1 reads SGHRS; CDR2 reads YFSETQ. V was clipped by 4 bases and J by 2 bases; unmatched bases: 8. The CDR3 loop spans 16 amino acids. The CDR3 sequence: CASSPGQGTTKNIQYF. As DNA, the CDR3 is TGCGCCAGCAGCCCCGGACAGGGTACAACCAAAAACATTCAGTACTTC.